This T cell receptor beta chain appears in the sequencing data of a study of T cells in Graves' hyperthyroidism and ophthalmopathy (dated by TCRdb to the late 2010s). With respect to the entire study: Peripheral blood was collected at initial diagnosis, before any treatment. TCR V-J signatures able to tell the groups apart were searched for in a discovery cohort of more than 90 patients, of whom roughly 42 had Graves' ophthalmopathy and roughly 59 had stable Graves' hyperthyroidism. Whether ophthalmopathy could be predicted prospectively was tested in an independent validation cohort made up of roughly 19 hyperthyroidism patients plus 17 patients who later progressed to ophthalmopathy. The 80 to 100 discovery patients were randomly divided into training and test sets at a 7:3 ratio. In addition, the study compared T-cell repertoires in thyroid tissue and in blood from about 6 Graves' hyperthyroidism patients. After sampling, hyperthyroidism patients received methimazole starting at 30 mg daily, and ophthalmopathy patients received high-dose intravenous methylprednisolone. TCR Vbeta CDR3 sequencing of some 140 peripheral blood samples (roughly 43 ophthalmopathy, 75 hyperthyroidism and roughly 17 progressor patients) is reported in the paper.

A patient counted as having stable Graves' hyperthyroidism if no progression to ophthalmopathy occurred over 18 months of follow-up. The hyperthyroidism patients were between 18 and 65 years old and newly diagnosed, with a disease duration of less than 2 months. Exclusion was applied to patients with uncontrolled infections, other autoimmune diseases, pregnancy or lactation. Diagnoses were based on clinical symptoms, serum thyroxine and TRAb, thyroid ultrasound and orbital computed tomography. PBMCs were separated from 8 to 10 ml of fresh peripheral blood using Ficoll-Paque density gradient centrifugation. Trizol reagent was used to extract total RNA, and RNA quality was then checked on an Agilent 2100 Bioanalyzer. The TCR beta CDR3 regions were amplified from RNA transcripts. The TCR CDR3 was subjected to a first round of RT-PCR using the HTBI primer set and the Qiagen OneStep RT-PCR kit. Libraries were constructed in a second round of multiplex PCR, after which size selection and purification were performed. Paired-end sequencing of the libraries was performed with 100 bp reads on an Illumina HiSeq2000. Per the original workflow: SOAPnuke was used to process the raw data, with reads discarded if the reads contained adapters or uncalled bases, had a mean Phred below 15, or lacked an exact constant-primer or identifier match. COPE v1.2.5 was used to merge high-quality paired reads, and clonotypes were defined as unique nucleotide sequences. MiTCR v1.1 was used to align the clonotypes against IMGT TRBV, TRBD and TRBJ reference segments. Only V-J combinations with frequency above 0.0001, covering roughly 99% of repertoires, were analysed. A TCS score was defined as the ratio between F50 (clonal expansion) and ExV (chaos), using BLOSUM62-based TCRdist between CDR3 peptides within each V-J. Welch's t-statistics and random forest reduced roughly 500 V-J features to some 14, which were used in a naive Bayes classifier (R e1071). Starting from the raw public reads, TCRdb applied fastp trimming at Q25, assembled clones with MiXCR and retained in-frame beta chains. A single entry per CDR3 protein holds the most common genes and DNA from its merged rows. The V and J calls, along with clone size, are taken from TCRdb and not from the paper's own processing. In this sample the table shows roughly 200,000 distinct CDR3 sequences, around 18% of which occur a single time. In total, the top ten clones hold over 35% of the sample.

Study-wide conclusions, independent of this receptor: In validation, progression to ophthalmopathy was predicted by the model with almost 71% sensitivity and about 72% specificity, a median of around 6.5 months before onset. In cross-validation, a model built on a 13 V-J signature told ophthalmopathy apart from stable hyperthyroidism with 85% to 90% sensitivity and about 81% specificity, and in testing the same model reached 80%/75%. No statistical method was used to set the sample size in advance, and investigators knew the group allocation. Most expanded thyroid clonotypes (frequency above 0.001) were also detected in blood, suggesting blood repertoires may reflect thyroid immune responses.

Notes on this clonotype: What antigen it recognizes has not been identified. The input lacks base qualities; no much larger clone sits a single base away.

In the germline V gene, CDR1 corresponds to SGHTA and CDR2 to FQGNSA. The CDR3 starts with the cysteine, ends with the phenylalanine, and has 17 residues. Only CDR3 DNA remains: 51 bases, in frame from the first base. V trim: 7 bases; J trim: 5 bases; unmatched bases: 18. The chain was built from TRBV7-2 and TRBJ2-3, and 7 junctional nucleotides match TRBD1. The sample comprised blood. This receptor was obtained from a man aged 40-49 years with Graves' hyperthyroidism. This receptor carries the CDR3 CASIQLPGTVSRDTQYF. The DNA is as follows: TGTGCCAGCATCCAACTACCCGGGACAGTATCGAGAGATACGCAGTATTTT.